This T cell receptor (beta chain) was profiled in a study of post-analysis software for immune sequencing data. Study context: Included among the disease courses, which were recorded for the cohort, were relapsing-remitting, secondary progressive and progressive-relapsing multiple sclerosis.

Researchers reported that TCR beta cDNA libraries carried unique molecular identifiers. The yield from about 1 to 10 million T cells was approximately 500,000 cDNA molecules in total. Via MiXCR, TCRdb re-called the PCR reads, giving one row per CDR3 protein. Counted here are around 500,000 distinct CDR3 sequences, under 40% occurring once; the ten biggest clones make up 4.5% to 7.5%. Overall study results and limits: Normalized Chao1 diversity was significantly lower in multiple sclerosis patients than in controls. There were a few TRBV segments more frequent in patients than controls, and TRBV5-6, TRBV5-1 and TRBV20-1 were among them.

Remarks on this clonotype: Its cognate antigen is unknown.

This CDR3 is built from 15 residues. The V gene's germline CDR1 is SGHKS and CDR2 YYEKEE (reference sequence). V was shortened by 1 base and J by 3 bases, with 12 bases between the two germline ends. The sequence came from a girl between 2 and 17 years old with multiple sclerosis. The sequencing input was blood. The chain employs TRBV5-5 and TRBJ2-3; maybe TRBD1 (6 bases). In DNA, the CDR3 is TGTGCCAGCAGCTTGACCGGACAGAAAACAGATACGCAGTATTTT. Its translation is CASSLTGQKTDTQYF. Full variable domain (remainder filled in from reference TRBV5-5 and TRBJ2-3): DAGVTQSPTHLIKTRGQQVTLRCSPISGHKSVSWYQQVLGQGPQFIFQYYEKEERGRGNFPDRFSARQFPNYSSELNVNALLLGDSALYLCASSLTGQKTDTQYFGPGTRLTVL.